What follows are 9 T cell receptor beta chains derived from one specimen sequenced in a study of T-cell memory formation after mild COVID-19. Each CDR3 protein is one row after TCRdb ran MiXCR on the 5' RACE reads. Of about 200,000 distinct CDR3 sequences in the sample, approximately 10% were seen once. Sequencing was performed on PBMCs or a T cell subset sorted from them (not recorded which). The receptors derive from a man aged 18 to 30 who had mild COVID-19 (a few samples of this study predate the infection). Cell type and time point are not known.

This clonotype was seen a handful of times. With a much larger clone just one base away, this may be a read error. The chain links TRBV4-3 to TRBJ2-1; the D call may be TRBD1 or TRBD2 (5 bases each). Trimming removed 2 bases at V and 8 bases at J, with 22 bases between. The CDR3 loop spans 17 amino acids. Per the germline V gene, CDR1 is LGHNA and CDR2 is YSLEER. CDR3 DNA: TGCGCCAGCAGCCAACCCCCCCACCCGGGACCTTGTGATGAGCAGTTCTTC. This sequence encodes CASSQPPHPGPCDEQFF.

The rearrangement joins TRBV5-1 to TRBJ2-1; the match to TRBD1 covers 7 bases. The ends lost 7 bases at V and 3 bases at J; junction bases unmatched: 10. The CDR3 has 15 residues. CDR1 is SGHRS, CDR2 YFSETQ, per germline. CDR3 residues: CASGRDSRYYNEQFF. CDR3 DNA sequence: TGCGCCAGCGGCCGGGACAGCAGGTACTACAATGAGCAGTTCTTC. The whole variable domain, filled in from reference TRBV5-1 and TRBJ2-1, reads KAGVTQTPRYLIKTRGQQVTLSCSPISGHRSVSWYQQTPGQGLQFLFEYFSETQRNKGNFPGRFSGRQFSNSRSEMNVSTLELGDSALYLCASGRDSRYYNEQFFGPGTRLTVL.

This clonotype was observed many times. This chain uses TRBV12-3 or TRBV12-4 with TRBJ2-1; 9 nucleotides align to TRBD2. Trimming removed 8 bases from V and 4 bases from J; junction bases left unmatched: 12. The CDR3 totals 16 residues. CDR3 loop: CASGPSGALRYNEQFF. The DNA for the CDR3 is TGTGCCAGCGGTCCTAGCGGGGCACTCCGATACAATGAGCAGTTCTTC.

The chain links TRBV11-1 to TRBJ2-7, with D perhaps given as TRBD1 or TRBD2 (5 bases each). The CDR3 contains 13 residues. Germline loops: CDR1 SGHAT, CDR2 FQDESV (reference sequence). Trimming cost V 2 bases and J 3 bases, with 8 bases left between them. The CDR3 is CASSLRDVYEQYF. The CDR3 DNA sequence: TGTGCCAGCAGCTTAAGGGACGTCTACGAGCAGTACTTC. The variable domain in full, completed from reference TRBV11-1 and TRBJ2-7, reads EAEVAQSPRYKITEKSQAVAFWCDPISGHATLYWYRQILGQGPELLVQFQDESVVDDSQLPKDRFSAERLKGVDSTLKIQPAELGDSAMYLCASSLRDVYEQYFGPGTRLTVT.

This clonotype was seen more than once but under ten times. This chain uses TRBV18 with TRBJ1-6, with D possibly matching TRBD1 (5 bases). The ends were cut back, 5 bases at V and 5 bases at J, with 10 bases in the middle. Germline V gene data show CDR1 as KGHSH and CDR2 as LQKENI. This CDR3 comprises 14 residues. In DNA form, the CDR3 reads TGTGCCAGCTCATCGACAGACGATAATTCACCCCTCCACTTT. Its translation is CASSSTDDNSPLHF.

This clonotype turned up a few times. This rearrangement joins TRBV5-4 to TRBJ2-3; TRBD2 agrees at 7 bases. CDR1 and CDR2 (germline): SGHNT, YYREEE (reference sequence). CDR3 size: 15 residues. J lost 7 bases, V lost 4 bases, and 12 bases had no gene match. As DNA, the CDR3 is TGTGCCAGCAGCCCCGGCGGGGGTTCGATCCATACGCAGTATTTT. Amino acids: CASSPGGGSIHTQYF.

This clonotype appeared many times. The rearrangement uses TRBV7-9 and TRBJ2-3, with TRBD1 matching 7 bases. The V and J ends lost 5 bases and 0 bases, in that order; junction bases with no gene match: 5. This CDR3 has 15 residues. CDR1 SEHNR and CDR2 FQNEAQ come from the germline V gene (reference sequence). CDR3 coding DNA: TGTGCCAGCAGCGAAAGGACAGGAAGCACAGATACGCAGTATTTT. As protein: CASSERTGSTDTQYF.

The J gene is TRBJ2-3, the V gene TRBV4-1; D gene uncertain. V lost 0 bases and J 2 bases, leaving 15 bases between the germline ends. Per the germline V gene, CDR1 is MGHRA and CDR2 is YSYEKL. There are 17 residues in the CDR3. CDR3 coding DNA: TGCGCCAGCAGCCAAGATATCTCGAGGTCAGCCACAGATACGCAGTATTTT. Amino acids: CASSQDISRSATDTQYF.

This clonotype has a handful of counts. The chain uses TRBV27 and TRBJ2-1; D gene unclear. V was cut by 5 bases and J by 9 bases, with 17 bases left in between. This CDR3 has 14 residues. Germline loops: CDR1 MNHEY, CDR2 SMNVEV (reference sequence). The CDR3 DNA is TGTGCCAGCAGTCCCTCGACTGAAAGAGGTGAGCAGTTCTTC. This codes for CASSPSTERGEQFF.